This T cell receptor beta chain derives from a study of CD8+ T cells in alopecia areata. General study points: In lesional scalp, particularly from alopecia totalis/universalis, clonality was higher than in normal scalp. Whether baseline CD8+ expansion is linked to response remains uncertain, given a single nonresponder.

Treatment: oral pan-JAK inhibitor, 5-10 mg twice daily. On this clone itself: The antigen remains undetermined.

Investigators isolated RNA and reverse transcribed it into cDNA to act as the sequencing template. Libraries were prepared by immunoSEQ multiplex PCR; TCRdb keeps only in-frame clonotypes and omits some of them. The repertoire holds approximately 180,000 clones, with about three fifths as singletons. Germline-derived CDR1 and CDR2 are GTSNPN and SVGIG (reference sequence). Trimming pared 4 bases from V and 0 bases from J, leaving 7 bases between. The CDR3 has 13 amino acids. The sample was CD4+ T cells sorted from blood, taken around week 50, from a patient treated with tofacitinib. The sequence was collected from a human donor with alopecia areata. The chain joins TRBV30 to TRBJ1-3; D is undetermined. The CDR3 protein is CAWIPLSGNTIYF. CDR3 sequence (DNA): TGTGCCTGGATTCCCCTCTCTGGAAACACCATATATTTT.